There are many counts of the clone carrying this T cell receptor beta chain. The antigen remains undetermined. This entry comes from a study of molecular identifiers for immune sequencing clone quantification. Study at large: The replicates split RNA from about 20,000 or 100,000 naive CD8 cells five ways and sequenced four. Study results and caveats: Spiked Jurkat TCR RNA from one cell was reportedly detectable among 950,000 to 1,000,000 naive cells.

TCRdb called the PCR reads again in MiXCR, with one record for every CDR3 protein. Here the sample spans some 91,000 distinct CDR3 sequences, less than 25% being singletons. Germline-derived CDR1 and CDR2 are SEHNR and FQNEAQ (reference sequence). V lost 6 bases, J lost 3 bases, and 7 bases stayed unmatched. The CDR3 loop spans 15 amino acids. The chain combines TRBV7-9 with TRBJ2-2; 7 bases are a match to TRBD2. The source material was naive CD8+ T cells from blood, with Jurkat cell RNA spiked in. Subset indicated: FACS-sorted CD8+CD4-CCR7+CD45RA+ naive T cells. The sequence derives from a human donor in good health. Some libraries in this study had Jurkat cell RNA spiked in. CDR3 nucleotide sequence: TGTGCCAGCAGTAAAGGGGCGGGGGACACCGGGGAGCTGTTTTTT. Protein sequence: CASSKGAGDTGELFF.